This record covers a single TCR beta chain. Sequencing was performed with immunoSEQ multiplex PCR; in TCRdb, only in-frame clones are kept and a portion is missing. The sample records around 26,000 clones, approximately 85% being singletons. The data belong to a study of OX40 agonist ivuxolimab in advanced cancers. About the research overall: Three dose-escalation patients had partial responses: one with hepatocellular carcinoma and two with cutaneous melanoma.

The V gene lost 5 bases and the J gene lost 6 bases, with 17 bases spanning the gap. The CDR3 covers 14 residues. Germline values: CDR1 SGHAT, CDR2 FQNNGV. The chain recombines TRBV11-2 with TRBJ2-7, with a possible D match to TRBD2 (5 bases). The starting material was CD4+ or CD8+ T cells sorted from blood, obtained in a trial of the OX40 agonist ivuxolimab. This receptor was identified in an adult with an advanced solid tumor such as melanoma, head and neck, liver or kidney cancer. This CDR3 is CASSPEGLEGEQYF. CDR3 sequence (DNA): TGTGCCAGCAGCCCGGAAGGCCTAGAGGGCGAGCAGTACTTC.